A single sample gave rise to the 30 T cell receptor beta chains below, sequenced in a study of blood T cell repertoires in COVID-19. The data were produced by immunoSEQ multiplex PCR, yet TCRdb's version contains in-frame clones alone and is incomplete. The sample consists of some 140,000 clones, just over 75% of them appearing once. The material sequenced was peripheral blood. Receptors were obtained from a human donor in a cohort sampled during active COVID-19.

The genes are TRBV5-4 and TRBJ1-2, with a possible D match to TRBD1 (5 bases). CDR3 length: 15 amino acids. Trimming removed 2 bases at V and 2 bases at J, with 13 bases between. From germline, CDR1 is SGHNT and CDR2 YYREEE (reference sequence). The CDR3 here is CASSLQTAGNYGYTF. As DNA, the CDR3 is TGTGCCAGCAGCTTACAGACAGCAGGCAACTATGGCTACACCTTC.

Written as DNA, the CDR3 is TGTGCCAGCAGTCTGGGACTAGCGGCAGTTACAGATACGCAGTATTTT. It specifies CASSLGLAAVTDTQYF. The J gene is TRBJ2-3, the V gene TRBV27, with TRBD2 identical over 11 bases. Germline V CDR1 and CDR2: MNHEY, SMNVEV (reference sequence). This CDR3 is 16 amino acids long. The trim removed 5 bases at V and 3 bases at J, leaving 7 bases unmatched.

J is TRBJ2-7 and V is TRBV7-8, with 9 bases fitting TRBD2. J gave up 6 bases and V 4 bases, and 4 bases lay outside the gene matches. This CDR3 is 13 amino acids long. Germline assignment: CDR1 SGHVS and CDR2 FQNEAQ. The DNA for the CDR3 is TGTGCCAGCAGCTCCGGGACTAGCTTCGAGCAGTACTTC. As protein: CASSSGTSFEQYF.

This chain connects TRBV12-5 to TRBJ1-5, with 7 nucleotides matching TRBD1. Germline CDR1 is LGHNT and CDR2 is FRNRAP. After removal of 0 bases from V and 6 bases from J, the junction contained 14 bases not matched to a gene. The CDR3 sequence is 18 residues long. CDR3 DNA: TGTGCTAGTGGTTTGGTACGCAGGGGCAGGGGGAATAGTCAGCCCCAGCATTTT. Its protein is CASGLVRRGRGNSQPQHF.

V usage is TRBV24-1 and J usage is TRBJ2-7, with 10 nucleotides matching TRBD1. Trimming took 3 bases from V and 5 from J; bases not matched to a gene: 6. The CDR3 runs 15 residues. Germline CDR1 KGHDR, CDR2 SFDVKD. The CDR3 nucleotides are TGTGCCACCAGTGATAGAGGGACAGGGGCGGACGAGCAGTACTTC. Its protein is CATSDRGTGADEQYF.

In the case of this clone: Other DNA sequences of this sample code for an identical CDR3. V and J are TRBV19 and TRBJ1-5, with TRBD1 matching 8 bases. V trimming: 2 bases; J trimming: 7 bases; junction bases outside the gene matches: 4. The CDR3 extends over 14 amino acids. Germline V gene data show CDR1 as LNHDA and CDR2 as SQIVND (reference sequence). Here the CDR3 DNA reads TGTGCCAGTAGTATACAGGGGGCTGGACAGCCCCAGCATTTT. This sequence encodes CASSIQGAGQPQHF.

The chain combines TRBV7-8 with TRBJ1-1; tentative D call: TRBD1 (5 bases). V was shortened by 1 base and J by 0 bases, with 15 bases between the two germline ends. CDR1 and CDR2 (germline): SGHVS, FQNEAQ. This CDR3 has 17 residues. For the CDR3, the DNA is TGTGCCAGCAGCTTAGGGTGGGGCCGCTCCATGAACACTGAAGCTTTCTTT. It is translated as CASSLGWGRSMNTEAFF.

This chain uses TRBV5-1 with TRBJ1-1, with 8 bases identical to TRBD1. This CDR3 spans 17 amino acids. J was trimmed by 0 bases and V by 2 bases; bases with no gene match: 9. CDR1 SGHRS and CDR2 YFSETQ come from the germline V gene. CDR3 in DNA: TGCGCCAGCAGCTTAACGACAGGGGCTAGGATGAACACTGAAGCTTTCTTT. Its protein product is CASSLTTGARMNTEAFF.

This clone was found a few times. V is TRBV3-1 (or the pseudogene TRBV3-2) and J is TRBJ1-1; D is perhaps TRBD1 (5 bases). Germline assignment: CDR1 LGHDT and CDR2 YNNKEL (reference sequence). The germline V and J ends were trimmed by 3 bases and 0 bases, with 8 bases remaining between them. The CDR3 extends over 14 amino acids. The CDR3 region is CASSHGAMNTEAFF. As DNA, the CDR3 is TGTGCCAGCAGCCATGGGGCTATGAACACTGAAGCTTTCTTT.

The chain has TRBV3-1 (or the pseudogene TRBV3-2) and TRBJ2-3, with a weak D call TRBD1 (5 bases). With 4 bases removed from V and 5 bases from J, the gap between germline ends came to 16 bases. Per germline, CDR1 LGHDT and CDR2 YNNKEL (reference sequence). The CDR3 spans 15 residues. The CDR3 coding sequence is TGTGCCAGCAGCCCTGGACATCCCGGTTTAGATACGCAGTATTTT. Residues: CASSPGHPGLDTQYF.

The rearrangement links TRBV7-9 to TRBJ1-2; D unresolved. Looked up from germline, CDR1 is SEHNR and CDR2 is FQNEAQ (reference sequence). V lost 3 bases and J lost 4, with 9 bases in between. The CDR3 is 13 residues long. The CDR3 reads CASSFGQAYGYTF. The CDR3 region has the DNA TGTGCCAGCAGCTTCGGCCAGGCCTATGGCTACACCTTC.

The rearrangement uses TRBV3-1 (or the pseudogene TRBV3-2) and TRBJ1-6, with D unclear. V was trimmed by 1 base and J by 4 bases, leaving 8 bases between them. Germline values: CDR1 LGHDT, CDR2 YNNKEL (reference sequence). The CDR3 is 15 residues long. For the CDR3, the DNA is TGTGCCAGCAGCCAAGCCGGGGATTATAATTCACCCCTCCACTTT. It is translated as CASSQAGDYNSPLHF.

CDR3 amino acids: CATSRAAGFGTEAFF. For the CDR3, the DNA is TGTGCCACCAGCAGAGCGGCAGGATTCGGCACTGAAGCTTTCTTT. This chain uses TRBV15 with TRBJ1-1; D call uncertain. Germline assignment: CDR1 LNHNV and CDR2 YYDKDF (reference sequence). The ends were cut back, 1 base at V and 4 bases at J, with 13 bases in the middle. CDR3 length: 15 amino acids.

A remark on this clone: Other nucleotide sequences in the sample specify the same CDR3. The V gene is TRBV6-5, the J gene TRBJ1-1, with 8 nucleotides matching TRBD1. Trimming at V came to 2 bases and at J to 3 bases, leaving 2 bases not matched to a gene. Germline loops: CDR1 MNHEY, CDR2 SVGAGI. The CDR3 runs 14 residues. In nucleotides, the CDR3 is TGTGCCAGCAGTTACGGACAGGGAGACACTGAAGCTTTCTTT. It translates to CASSYGQGDTEAFF.

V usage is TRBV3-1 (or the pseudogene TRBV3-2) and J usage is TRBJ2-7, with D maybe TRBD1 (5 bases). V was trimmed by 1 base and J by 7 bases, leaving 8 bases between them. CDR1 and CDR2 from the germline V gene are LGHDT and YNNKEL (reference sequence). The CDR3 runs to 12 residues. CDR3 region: CASSQGPGEQYF. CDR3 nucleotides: TGTGCCAGCAGCCAAGGCCCAGGGGAGCAGTACTTC.

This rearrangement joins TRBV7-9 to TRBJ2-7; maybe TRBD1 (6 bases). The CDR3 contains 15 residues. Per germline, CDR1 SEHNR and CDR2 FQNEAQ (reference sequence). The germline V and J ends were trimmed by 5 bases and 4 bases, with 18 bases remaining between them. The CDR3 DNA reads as TGTGCCAGCAGCGCTGGGACATGGGGATGGTACGAGCAGTACTTC. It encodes CASSAGTWGWYEQYF.

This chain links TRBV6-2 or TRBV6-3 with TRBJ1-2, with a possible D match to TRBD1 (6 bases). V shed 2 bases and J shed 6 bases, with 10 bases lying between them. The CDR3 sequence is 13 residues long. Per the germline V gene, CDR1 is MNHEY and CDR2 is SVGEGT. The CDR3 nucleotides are TGTGCCAGCAGTTACGGGGCAGGGGATGGCTACACCTTC. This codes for CASSYGAGDGYTF.

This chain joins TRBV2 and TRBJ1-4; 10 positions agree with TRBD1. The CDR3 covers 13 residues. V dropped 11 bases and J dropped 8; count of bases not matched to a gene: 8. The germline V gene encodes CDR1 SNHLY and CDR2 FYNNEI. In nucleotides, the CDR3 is TGTGCCCGCGGGGGACAGGGGAACGAAAAACTGTTTTTT. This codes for CARGGQGNEKLFF.

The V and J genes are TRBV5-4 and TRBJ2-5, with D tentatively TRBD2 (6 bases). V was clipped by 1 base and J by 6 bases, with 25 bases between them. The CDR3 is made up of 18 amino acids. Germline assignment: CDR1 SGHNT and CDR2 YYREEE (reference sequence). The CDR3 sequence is CASSLFSGSQITSKTQYF. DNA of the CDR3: TGTGCCAGCAGCTTGTTCAGCGGGTCACAAATCACGAGTAAGACCCAGTACTTC.

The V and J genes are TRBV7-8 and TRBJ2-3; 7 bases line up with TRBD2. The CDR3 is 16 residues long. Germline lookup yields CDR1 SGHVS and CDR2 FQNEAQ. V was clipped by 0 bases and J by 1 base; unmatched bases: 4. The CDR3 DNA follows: TGTGCCAGCAGCTTAGCAGGGGCGGGGGGCACAGATACGCAGTATTTT. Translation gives CASSLAGAGGTDTQYF.

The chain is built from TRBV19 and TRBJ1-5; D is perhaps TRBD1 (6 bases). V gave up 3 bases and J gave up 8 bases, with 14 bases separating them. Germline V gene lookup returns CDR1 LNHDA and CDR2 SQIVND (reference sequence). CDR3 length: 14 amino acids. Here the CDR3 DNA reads TGTGCCAGTAGTATGGGGGCAGGACCAAAGCCCCAGCATTTT. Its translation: CASSMGAGPKPQHF.

CDR3 sequence reads: CASSSGQGEKLFF. DNA for the CDR3: TGTGCCAGCAGCTCAGGACAGGGCGAAAAACTGTTTTTT. The chain employs TRBV7-3 and TRBJ1-4, with 8 bases that match TRBD1. V shed 4 bases, J shed 8 bases, and the junction held 3 bases outside the gene matches. Germline values: CDR1 SGHTA, CDR2 FQGTGA. This CDR3 has 13 residues.

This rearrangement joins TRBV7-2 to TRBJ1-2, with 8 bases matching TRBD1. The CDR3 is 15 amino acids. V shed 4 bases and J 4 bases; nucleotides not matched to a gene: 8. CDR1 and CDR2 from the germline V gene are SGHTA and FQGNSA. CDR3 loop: CASSSGQGRLYGYTF. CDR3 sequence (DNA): TGTGCCAGCAGCTCCGGACAGGGACGACTCTATGGCTACACCTTC.

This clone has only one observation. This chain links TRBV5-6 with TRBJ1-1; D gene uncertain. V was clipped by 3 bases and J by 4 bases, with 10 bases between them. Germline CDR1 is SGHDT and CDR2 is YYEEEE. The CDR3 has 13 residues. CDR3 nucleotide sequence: TGTGCCAGCAGCTGGTACGGGAGCACTGAAGCTTTCTTT. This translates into CASSWYGSTEAFF.

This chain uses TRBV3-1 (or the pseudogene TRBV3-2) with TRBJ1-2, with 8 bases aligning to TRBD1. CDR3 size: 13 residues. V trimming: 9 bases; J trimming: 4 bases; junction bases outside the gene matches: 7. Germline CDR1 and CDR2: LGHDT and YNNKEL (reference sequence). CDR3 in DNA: TGTGCCAGTTCCAGGGGGCTCCGCTATGGCTACACCTTC. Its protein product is CASSRGLRYGYTF.

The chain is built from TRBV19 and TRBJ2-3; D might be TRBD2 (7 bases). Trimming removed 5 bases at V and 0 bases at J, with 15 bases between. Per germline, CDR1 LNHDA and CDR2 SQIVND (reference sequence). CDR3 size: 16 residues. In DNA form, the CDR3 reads TGTGCCAGTAGTCCCCGGGGGCGGGGGAGCACAGATACGCAGTATTTT. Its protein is CASSPRGRGSTDTQYF.

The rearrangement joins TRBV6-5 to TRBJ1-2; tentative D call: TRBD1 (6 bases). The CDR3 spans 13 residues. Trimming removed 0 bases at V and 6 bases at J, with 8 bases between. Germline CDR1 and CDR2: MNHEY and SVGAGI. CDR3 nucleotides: TGTGCCAGCAGTTACTCGGACAGAAATGGCTACACCTTC. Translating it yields CASSYSDRNGYTF.

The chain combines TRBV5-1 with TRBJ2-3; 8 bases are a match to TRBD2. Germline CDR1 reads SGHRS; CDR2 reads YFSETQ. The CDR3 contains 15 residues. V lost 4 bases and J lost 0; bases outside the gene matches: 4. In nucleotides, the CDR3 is TGCGCCAGCAGCCCCGAGCGGGGGAGCACAGATACGCAGTATTTT. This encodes CASSPERGSTDTQYF. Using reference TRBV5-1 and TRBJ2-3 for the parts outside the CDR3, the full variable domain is KAGVTQTPRYLIKTRGQQVTLSCSPISGHRSVSWYQQTPGQGLQFLFEYFSETQRNKGNFPGRFSGRQFSNSRSEMNVSTLELGDSALYLCASSPERGSTDTQYFGPGTRLTVL.

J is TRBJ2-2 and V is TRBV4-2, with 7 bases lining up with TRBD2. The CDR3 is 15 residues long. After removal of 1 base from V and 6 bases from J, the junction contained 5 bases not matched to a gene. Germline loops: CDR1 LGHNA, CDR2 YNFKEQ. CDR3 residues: CASSQGTSLSGELFF. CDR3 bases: TGTGCCAGCAGCCAAGGGACTAGTCTGTCCGGGGAGCTGTTTTTT.

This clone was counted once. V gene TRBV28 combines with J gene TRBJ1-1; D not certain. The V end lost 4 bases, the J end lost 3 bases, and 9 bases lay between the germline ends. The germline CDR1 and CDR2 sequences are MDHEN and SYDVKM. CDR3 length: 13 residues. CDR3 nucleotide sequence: TGTGCCAGCAGTTGGGCCGGGGACACTGAAGCTTTCTTT. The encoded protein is CASSWAGDTEAFF.